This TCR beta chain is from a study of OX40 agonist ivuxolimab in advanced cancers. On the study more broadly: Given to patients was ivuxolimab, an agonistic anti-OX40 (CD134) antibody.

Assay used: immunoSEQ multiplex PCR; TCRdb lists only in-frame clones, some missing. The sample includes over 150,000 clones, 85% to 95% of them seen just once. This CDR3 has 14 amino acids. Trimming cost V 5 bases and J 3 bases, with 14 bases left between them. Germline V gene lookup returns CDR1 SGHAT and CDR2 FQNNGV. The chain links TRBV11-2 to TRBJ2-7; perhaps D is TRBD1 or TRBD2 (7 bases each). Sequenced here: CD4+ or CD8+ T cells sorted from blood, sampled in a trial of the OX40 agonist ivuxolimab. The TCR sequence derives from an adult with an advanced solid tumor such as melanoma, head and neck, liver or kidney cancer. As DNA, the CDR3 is TGTGCCAGCAGCCCCCAGGGGGGGATCTACGAGCAGTACTTC. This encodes CASSPQGGIYEQYF.